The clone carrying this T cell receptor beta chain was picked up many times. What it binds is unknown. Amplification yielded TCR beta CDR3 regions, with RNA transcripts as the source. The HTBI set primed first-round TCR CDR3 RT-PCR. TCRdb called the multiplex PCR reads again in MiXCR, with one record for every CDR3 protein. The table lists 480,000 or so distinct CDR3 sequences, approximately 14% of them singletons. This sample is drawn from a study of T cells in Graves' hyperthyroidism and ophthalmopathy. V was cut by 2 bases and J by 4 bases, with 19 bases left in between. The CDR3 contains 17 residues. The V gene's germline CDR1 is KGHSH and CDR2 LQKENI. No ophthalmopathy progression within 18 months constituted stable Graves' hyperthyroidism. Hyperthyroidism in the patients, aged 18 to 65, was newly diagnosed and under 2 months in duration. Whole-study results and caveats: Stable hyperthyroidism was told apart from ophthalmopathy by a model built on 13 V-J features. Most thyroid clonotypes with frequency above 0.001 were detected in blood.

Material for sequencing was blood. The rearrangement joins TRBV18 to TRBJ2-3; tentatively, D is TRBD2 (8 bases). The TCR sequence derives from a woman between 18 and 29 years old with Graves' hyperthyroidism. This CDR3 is CASSPYNRGLVSDTQYF. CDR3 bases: TGTGCCAGCTCACCATACAACAGGGGACTAGTTTCAGATACGCAGTATTTT.